One and the same sample provided the 12 T cell receptor beta chains below, sequenced in a study of OX40 agonist ivuxolimab in advanced cancers. Here immunoSEQ multiplex PCR was the method, and the copy in TCRdb shows in-frame clones only, minus some. The data hold fewer than 20,000 clones, with over 75% observed a single time. The specimen comprised CD4+ or CD8+ T cells sorted from blood, sampled in a trial of the OX40 agonist ivuxolimab. The receptors were sampled from an adult with an advanced solid tumor such as melanoma, head and neck, liver or kidney cancer.

The chain joins TRBV7-9 to TRBJ2-1; maybe TRBD2 (6 bases). The CDR3 has 14 residues. Trimming stripped 4 bases from V and 9 bases from J, with 16 bases between. Germline CDR1 SEHNR, CDR2 FQNEAQ (reference sequence). CDR3 sequence (DNA): TGTGCCAGCAGCTCGGACCAAAAGCGGGCTGAGCAGTTCTTC. It yields the protein CASSSDQKRAEQFF.

As DNA, the CDR3 is TGTGCCAGCATAAGGGACAGGGATAATACGCAGTATTTT. It is translated as CASIRDRDNTQYF. The chain is built from TRBV2 and TRBJ2-3, with 9 bases that match TRBD1. The trim removed 7 bases at V and 7 bases at J, leaving 6 bases unmatched. CDR3 length equals 13 residues. Germline V gene sequence: CDR1 SNHLY, CDR2 FYNNEI.

The rearrangement uses TRBV9 and TRBJ2-5; D perhaps matches TRBD1 (7 bases). Germline CDR1 and CDR2: SGDLS and YYNGEE. With 0 bases removed from V and 4 bases from J, the gap between germline ends came to 13 bases. The CDR3 is 15 amino acids. CDR3 sequence reads: CASSVEAQGGETQYF. The CDR3 DNA is TGTGCCAGCAGCGTAGAGGCCCAGGGGGGAGAGACCCAGTACTTC.

The genes are TRBV9 and TRBJ2-1, with 10 positions matching TRBD2. Germline V gene data show CDR1 as SGDLS and CDR2 as YYNGEE. J gave up 0 bases and V 0 bases, and 6 bases lay outside the gene matches. The CDR3 spans 18 residues. CDR3 region: CASSVDSSGSFSYNEQFF. CDR3 coding DNA: TGTGCCAGCAGCGTAGACTCTAGCGGGAGTTTCTCCTACAATGAGCAGTTCTTC.

V is TRBV2 and J is TRBJ2-3; TRBD2 might be the D (5 bases). This CDR3 has 15 residues. Germline-derived CDR1 and CDR2 are SNHLY and FYNNEI. V lost 2 bases to trimming and J lost 4 bases, with 13 bases between them. The CDR3 reads CASSEWARAADTQYF. CDR3 nucleotides: TGTGCCAGCAGTGAATGGGCTAGAGCGGCAGATACGCAGTATTTT.

Concerning this clone itself: A much larger clone lies a single base off, so this may be a read error. Different DNA sequences within this sample yield the same CDR3. The chain joins TRBV15 to TRBJ2-1; D is unclear. Trimming left V 1 base short and J 2 bases short, with 0 bases between. The length of the CDR3 is 12 residues. CDR1 is LNHNV, CDR2 YYDKDF, per germline (reference sequence). The CDR3 loop reads CATSRAYNEQFF. Here the CDR3 DNA reads TGTGCCACCAGCAGAGCCTACAATGAGCAGTTCTTC.

This clone has only a few counts. This chain connects TRBV5-8 to TRBJ2-1; no clear D gene. V dropped 0 bases and J dropped 6 bases, with 7 bases sitting between them. The germline V gene encodes CDR1 SGHTS and CDR2 YDEGEE. This CDR3 has 13 amino acids. The CDR3, as DNA: TGTGCCAGCAGCTTGGCCGAAGTCAATGAGCAGTTCTTC. Protein sequence: CASSLAEVNEQFF.

CDR3 bases: TGCAGCGTTGCAGGGGGCGGTCAGCCCCAGCATTTT. It codes for CSVAGGGQPQHF. The chain carries TRBV29-1 and TRBJ1-5; TRBD1 aligns across 8 bases. Trimming took 4 bases from V and 6 from J; bases not matched to a gene: 2. CDR3 size: 12 residues. Germline CDR1 is SQVTM and CDR2 is ANQGSEA.

The chain is built from TRBV7-9 and TRBJ2-1, with TRBD2 identical over 8 bases. Unmatched junction bases numbered 10, after V lost 3 bases and J lost 9 bases. Germline V lookup: CDR1 SEHNR, CDR2 FQNEAQ (reference sequence). This CDR3 has 15 residues. In nucleotides, the CDR3 is TGTGCCAGCAGCTTCGGACTAGCATCGTCCGGTGAGCAGTTCTTC. Translation: CASSFGLASSGEQFF.

This chain uses TRBV13 with TRBJ2-3, with D possibly TRBD2 on 6 matching bases. Germline assignment: CDR1 PRHDT and CDR2 FYEKMQ (reference sequence). V was shortened by 7 bases and J by 4 bases, with 12 bases between the two germline ends. This CDR3 contains 13 residues. CDR3 coding DNA: TGTGCCAGCACCCTGGAGGGAGCAGATACGCAGTATTTT. It specifies CASTLEGADTQYF. Full variable domain (outside the CDR3, taken from reference TRBV13 and TRBJ2-3): AAGVIQSPRHLIKEKRETATLKCYPIPRHDTVYWYQQGPGQDPQFLISFYEKMQSDKGSIPDRFSAQQFSDYHSELNMSSLELGDSALYFCASTLEGADTQYFGPGTRLTVL.

The genes are TRBV7-9 and TRBJ2-3; weak D call: TRBD2 (5 bases). The CDR3 extends over 15 amino acids. V was clipped by 5 bases and J by 4 bases, with 16 bases between them. Looked up from germline, CDR1 is SEHNR and CDR2 is FQNEAQ (reference sequence). The CDR3 region is CASSPLATSADTQYF. The CDR3 DNA sequence: TGTGCCAGCAGCCCTCTAGCAACGTCGGCAGATACGCAGTATTTT.

The rearrangement links TRBV23-1 to TRBJ1-4; D is possibly TRBD1 (5 bases). TRBV23-1 is known as an ORF, though its function is uncertain. With 4 bases removed from V and 5 bases from J, the gap between germline ends came to 14 bases. The CDR3 spans 15 residues. CDR3 residues: CASSPNTGRNEKLFF. The CDR3 DNA reads TGCGCCAGCAGTCCCAACACAGGTAGGAATGAAAAACTGTTTTTT.